The present T cell receptor (beta chain) was sequenced within a study of T-cell reconstitution after alpha-beta-depleted transplantation in children. Trimming removed 5 bases from V and 1 base from J; junction bases left unmatched: 9. The germline V gene encodes CDR1 MNHEY and CDR2 SMNVEV (reference sequence). The CDR3 runs to 16 residues. This clonotype was found many times. The TCRbeta library incorporated unique molecular identifiers. TCRdb re-called the PCR reads with MiXCR, one entry per CDR3 protein. The sample yields some 280,000 distinct CDR3 sequences, around 9.6% seen once. The chain is built from TRBV27 and TRBJ2-3; 7 nucleotides align to TRBD2. Sequencing used PBMCs from the stem cell graft donor, obtained from the stem cell graft. This TCR came from a human donor who donated a stem cell graft to a child with SCID. CDR3 sequence (DNA): TGTGCCAGCAGTGCGGGGACTATTTCTCGCACAGATACGCAGTATTTT. This gives the protein CASSAGTISRTDTQYF.